This paragraph covers one T cell receptor beta chain sequence. The CDR3 length is 16 residues. J lost 5 bases, V lost 4 bases, and 7 bases had no gene match. From germline, CDR1 is SGDLS and CDR2 YYNGEE. This entry is derived from a study of blood T cell repertoires in COVID-19. Background on the study: Researchers got acute and convalescent COVID-19 samples from the United States, Italy and Spain. PBMCs, B-cell-depleted T cells, or T cells were the source of the cDNA or gDNA that made up the material.

Method: immunoSEQ multiplex PCR; TCRdb's copy keeps in-frame clones and lacks some. This table has approximately 130,000 clones, under 85% appearing once. The source is a man between 25 and 39 years old who had recovered from COVID-19. The sample taken for sequencing was PBMCs or T cells enriched from blood (not recorded which). The J gene is TRBJ2-1, the V gene TRBV9, with 12 positions matching TRBD1. In DNA, the CDR3 is TGTGCCAGCAGCTTTCGGGACAGGGGGCTAAACAATGAGCAGTTCTTC. Its protein is CASSFRDRGLNNEQFF.